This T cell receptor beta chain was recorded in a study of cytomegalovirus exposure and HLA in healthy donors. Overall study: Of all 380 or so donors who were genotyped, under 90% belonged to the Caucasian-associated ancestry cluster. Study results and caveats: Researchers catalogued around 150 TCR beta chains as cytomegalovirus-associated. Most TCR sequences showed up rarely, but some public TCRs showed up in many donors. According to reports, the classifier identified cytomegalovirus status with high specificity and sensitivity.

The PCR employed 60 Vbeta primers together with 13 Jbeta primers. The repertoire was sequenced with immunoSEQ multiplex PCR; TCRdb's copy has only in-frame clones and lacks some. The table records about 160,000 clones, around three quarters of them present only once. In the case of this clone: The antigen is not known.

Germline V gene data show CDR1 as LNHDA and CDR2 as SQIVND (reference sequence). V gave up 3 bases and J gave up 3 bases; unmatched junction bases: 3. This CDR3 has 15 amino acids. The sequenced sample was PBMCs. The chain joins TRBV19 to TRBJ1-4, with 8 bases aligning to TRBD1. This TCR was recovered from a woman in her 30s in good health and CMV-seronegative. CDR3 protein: CASSMTGVANEKLFF. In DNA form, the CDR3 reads TGTGCCAGTAGTATGACAGGGGTGGCTAATGAAAAACTGTTTTTT. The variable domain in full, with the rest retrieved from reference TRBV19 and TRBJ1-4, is DGGITQSPKYLFRKEGQNVTLSCEQNLNHDAMYWYRQDPGQGLRLIYYSQIVNDFQKGDIAEGYSVSREKKESFPLTVTSAQKNPTAFYLCASSMTGVANEKLFFGSGTQLSVL.